Presented here are 11 T cell receptor beta chains from one specimen sequenced in a study of control samples from healthy donors and cancer patients. TCRdb keeps only in-frame clones here, not all; method: immunoSEQ multiplex PCR. This repertoire shows fewer than 100,000 clones, roughly 82% found once; its top ten account for roughly 9.8%. The sequencing sample was made of blood. These receptors were collected from an older woman in good health.

There are a few counts of this clone. The chain links TRBV5-1 to TRBJ2-7, with 15 positions matching TRBD2. The CDR3 has 15 residues. Trimming at V came to 4 bases and at J to 3 bases, leaving 2 bases not matched to a gene. CDR1 is SGHRS, CDR2 YFSETQ, per germline. CDR3: CASSTGLAGGYEQYF. CDR3 coding DNA: TGCGCCAGCAGCACGGGACTAGCGGGAGGCTACGAGCAGTACTTC.

The chain joins TRBV29-1 to TRBJ2-7; either TRBD1 or TRBD2 may fit D (5 bases each). V lost 4 bases, J lost 1 base, and 8 bases lay in between. Germline CDR1 is SQVTM and CDR2 is ANQGSEA. This CDR3 region has 12 residues. The CDR3 region has the DNA TGCAGCGTTGGGGACGGATCCTACGAGCAGTACTTC. Protein: CSVGDGSYEQYF.

The chain is built from TRBV7-2 and TRBJ2-1, with 16 bases that match TRBD2. V was pared by 4 bases and J by 8 bases, with 8 bases of the junction left unmatched. Germline V CDR1 and CDR2: SGHTA, FQGNSA. This CDR3 region has 17 residues. CDR3 loop: CASSSPGLAGGLDEQFF. The CDR3 nucleotides are TGTGCCAGCAGCTCTCCGGGACTAGCGGGGGGGCTTGATGAGCAGTTCTTC.

The chain recombines TRBV24-1 with TRBJ2-1; 12 bases line up with TRBD2. After removal of 4 bases from V and 5 bases from J, the junction contained 5 bases not matched to a gene. The CDR3 length is 16 residues. Germline lookup yields CDR1 KGHDR and CDR2 SFDVKD. CDR3 in amino acids: CATSDPGTSGHNEQFF. The CDR3 nucleotides are TGTGCCACCAGTGACCCCGGGACTAGCGGGCACAATGAGCAGTTCTTC.

The chain couples TRBV7-2 to TRBJ1-1; perhaps TRBD1 as D (5 bases). V shed 5 bases and J shed 1 base, with 17 bases lying between them. The CDR3 has 16 amino acids. Germline V gene sequence: CDR1 SGHTA, CDR2 FQGNSA. This chain's CDR3 is CASSPGGGVKNTEAFF. The CDR3 bases are TGTGCCAGCAGCCCGGGCGGGGGGGTTAAGAACACTGAAGCTTTCTTT.

The CDR3 sequence is CASSSNYEQFF. The CDR3 bases are TGTGCCAGCAGCTCGAATTATGAGCAGTTCTTC. The rearrangement links TRBV21-1 to TRBJ2-1. TRBV21-1 is annotated as a pseudogene. The CDR3 sequence is 11 residues long.

The V call is TRBV28, the J call TRBJ1-1, with D perhaps matching TRBD1 (5 bases). There are 15 residues in the CDR3. Germline V gives CDR1 MDHEN, CDR2 SYDVKM. V lost 5 bases and J lost 0, with 13 bases in between. The DNA for the CDR3 is TGTGCCAGCAGTCCGCGGGGGGGTTTGAACACTGAAGCTTTCTTT. It codes for CASSPRGGLNTEAFF.

This chain uses TRBV5-1 with TRBJ2-1; 11 positions match TRBD2. V was clipped by 4 bases and J by 2 bases; unmatched bases: 5. The CDR3 length is 16 residues. Germline V CDR1 and CDR2: SGHRS, YFSETQ. The CDR3 sequence: CASSRGTSGAYNEQFF. The CDR3 nucleotides are TGCGCCAGCAGCAGGGGGACTAGCGGAGCCTACAATGAGCAGTTCTTC.

This clone was seen a few times. The chain links TRBV7-2 to TRBJ2-2; 7 bases fit TRBD2. CDR3 length equals 12 residues. The V segment lost 4 bases and the J segment 9 bases; nucleotides outside the gene matches: 2. CDR1 and CDR2 (germline): SGHTA, FQGNSA. CDR3 coding DNA: TGTGCCAGCAGCTGGGAGGGTTGGGAGCTGTTTTTT. It is translated as CASSWEGWELFF.

The chain couples TRBV3-1 (or the pseudogene TRBV3-2) to TRBJ2-5, with a tentative D call TRBD2 (7 bases). CDR3 size: 15 residues. Trimming took off 0 bases at V and 1 base at J, with 9 bases between the two ends. The germline gives CDR1 LGHDT, CDR2 YNNKEL (reference sequence). The DNA of the CDR3 is TGTGCCAGCAGCCAAGATAGGGGGGGCCAAGAGACCCAGTACTTC. This codes for CASSQDRGGQETQYF.

The chain uses TRBV19 and TRBJ2-5, with 13 bases identical to TRBD2. The CDR3 totals 16 residues. Germline V lookup: CDR1 LNHDA, CDR2 SQIVND (reference sequence). V trimming: 6 bases; J trimming: 0 bases; junction bases outside the gene matches: 4. CDR3: CASRSGTSGDQETQYF. CDR3 nucleotide sequence: TGTGCCAGTAGGTCCGGGACTAGCGGGGACCAAGAGACCCAGTACTTC.